Presented here are 20 T cell receptor beta chains from one specimen sequenced in a study of shared clonotypes between healthy human individuals (TCRdb year 2020). CD8 naive samples consisted of CD45RO-negative cells that were positively selected for CCR7, yielding a CD45RA+CCR7+ population without TemRA cells. Library preparation employed the immunoSEQ multiplex PCR assay. Held by TCRdb, this immuneACCESS table contains in-frame sequences only and omits some clones. Under half of the omission traces to an unresolved V gene where checked; the cause of the rest is unknown. Across this sample there are 2 million to 2.5 million clones, with 85% to 95% seen only once. The ten most abundant clones make up 0.9% to 1.3% of the sample. Sequenced sample: naive CD8+ T cells sorted from blood. The sample's cell subset or site label, decoded: CD45RA+CCR7+. Receptors were obtained from a man aged 18 to 35 in good health.

This chain links TRBV5-4 with TRBJ2-7; 10 nucleotides align to TRBD1. V trimming: 5 bases; J trimming: 3 bases; junction bases outside the gene matches: 5. CDR1 is SGHNT, CDR2 YYREEE, per germline (reference sequence). CDR3 length: 14 amino acids. For the CDR3, the DNA is TGTGCCAGCAGTGCCGGGACAGGGGACTACGAGCAGTACTTC. It translates to CASSAGTGDYEQYF.

This chain uses TRBV10-3 with TRBJ2-7; no clear D. The CDR3 runs 13 residues. The germline CDR1 and CDR2 sequences are ENHRY and SYGVKD. Between the trimmed V and J ends, which lost 0 bases and 3 bases, there was a span of 6 bases. The CDR3 sequence: CAISESYDYEQYF. The CDR3 coding sequence is TGTGCCATCAGTGAGTCTTACGACTACGAGCAGTACTTC.

J is TRBJ2-1 and V is TRBV4-1; D may be TRBD1 or TRBD2 (5 bases each). Deletions cut 4 bases from V and 8 bases from J, with 15 bases between. Germline CDR1 and CDR2: MGHRA and YSYEKL. There are 14 residues in the CDR3. The CDR3 loop reads CASSRGTLSDEQFF. DNA for the CDR3: TGCGCCAGCAGCCGAGGGACCCTGAGCGATGAGCAGTTCTTC.

This clone has just one count. The rearrangement uses TRBV13 and TRBJ2-7; no clear D gene. Germline V gene data show CDR1 as PRHDT and CDR2 as FYEKMQ (reference sequence). Trimming shortened V by 0 bases and J by 4 bases, and 10 bases separated the two germline ends. There are 14 residues in the CDR3. The CDR3 coding sequence is TGTGCCAGCAGCTTAGGCCAGTTGGCGTACGAGCAGTACTTC. This sequence encodes CASSLGQLAYEQYF.

This chain links TRBV7-9 with TRBJ2-3; TRBD2 agrees at 8 bases. The germline V gene has CDR1 SEHNR and CDR2 FQNEAQ (reference sequence). The CDR3 is 16 residues long. The V gene end was trimmed by 1 base and the J gene end by 3 bases; junction bases not matched to a gene: 6. The CDR3 DNA follows: TGTGCCAGCAGCTTAGGGCCGGGACTAGGTACAGATACGCAGTATTTT. It yields the protein CASSLGPGLGTDTQYF.

The rearrangement links TRBV11-2 to TRBJ2-1; perhaps D is TRBD1 or TRBD2 (5 bases each). The CDR3 runs 14 residues. With 5 bases removed from V and 7 bases from J, the gap between germline ends came to 15 bases. Germline values: CDR1 SGHAT, CDR2 FQNNGV. In DNA form, the CDR3 reads TGTGCCAGCAGCCAAGGGGCCGGAGGTAATGAGCAGTTCTTC. Its translation: CASSQGAGGNEQFF.

This clone is a singleton in its sample. The chain carries TRBV12-5 and TRBJ2-5; TRBD2 aligns across 14 bases. Trimming cost V 1 base and J 3 bases; bases outside gene matches: 4. The CDR3 spans 17 residues. Germline V CDR1 and CDR2: LGHNT, FRNRAP. The CDR3: CASGLASGLAGEETQYF. The CDR3, as DNA: TGTGCTAGTGGTTTGGCGTCGGGACTAGCGGGAGAAGAGACCCAGTACTTC.

This clone was seen a handful of times. This sample also contains other DNA sequences that code for the same CDR3. V usage is TRBV30 and J usage is TRBJ2-2; tentative D call: TRBD1 (6 bases). The ends were cut back, 0 bases at V and 7 bases at J, with 6 bases in the middle. The CDR3 contains 12 residues. Germline V gene sequence: CDR1 GTSNPN, CDR2 SVGIG (reference sequence). CDR3 amino acids: CAWSVGGGELFF. The CDR3 DNA reads TGTGCCTGGAGTGTAGGGGGCGGGGAGCTGTTTTTT.

V gene TRBV5-6 combines with J gene TRBJ2-3; tentatively, D is TRBD1 (6 bases). CDR1 is SGHDT, CDR2 YYEEEE, per germline. Trimming removed 3 bases from V and 2 bases from J, with 13 bases in between. The CDR3 is 15 residues long. In DNA form, the CDR3 reads TGTGCCAGCAGCTCAACAGGGTCTGTCACAGATACGCAGTATTTT. It yields the protein CASSSTGSVTDTQYF.

This clone was seen just once. The rearrangement links TRBV28 to TRBJ2-2; 8 nucleotides line up with TRBD2. Germline V gene lookup returns CDR1 MDHEN and CDR2 SYDVKM. V gave up 8 bases and J gave up 8 bases; unmatched junction bases: 4. This CDR3 spans 12 amino acids. This CDR3 reads CASPGLEGELFF. In DNA form, the CDR3 reads TGTGCCAGCCCGGGACTAGAAGGGGAGCTGTTTTTT.

The chain has TRBV6-6 and TRBJ2-2, with a possible D match to TRBD2 (5 bases). Per the germline V gene, CDR1 is MNHNY and CDR2 is SVGAGI (reference sequence). This CDR3 has 14 amino acids. Trimming took 1 base from V and 5 from J, leaving 8 bases between them. CDR3 nucleotides: TGTGCCAGCAGTTACTTGGGAGCTACCGGGGAGCTGTTTTTT. Protein sequence: CASSYLGATGELFF.

Regarding this clone: One junction end does not reproduce the germline sequence, and a read error may be involved. The chain links TRBV7-7 to TRBJ2-5, with 8 nucleotides matching TRBD2. The CDR3 consists of 14 residues. Germline CDR1 is SSHAT and CDR2 is FNYEAQ (reference sequence). The CDR3 sequence: CASSFQAGEETQYF. The CDR3 nucleotides are TGTGCTAGCAGCTTTCAAGCGGGAGAAGAGACCCAGTACTTC. The variable domain in full, with the rest retrieved from reference TRBV7-7 and TRBJ2-5, is GAGVSQSPRYKVTKRGQDVTLRCDPISSHATLYWYQQALGQGPEFLTYFNYEAQPDKSGLPSDRFSAERPEGSISTLTIQRTEQRDSAMYRCASSFQAGEETQYFGPGTRLLVL.

The chain couples TRBV10-2 to TRBJ2-1, with D possibly TRBD2 on 5 matching bases. Trimming removed 4 bases at V and 3 bases at J, with 7 bases between. There are 13 residues in the CDR3. The germline CDR1 and CDR2 sequences are WSHSY and SAAADI. The CDR3 bases are TGCGCCAGCAGTGCGGGGTACTACAATGAGCAGTTCTTC. Protein: CASSAGYYNEQFF.

The chain links TRBV6-1 to TRBJ1-1, with no clear D. The CDR3 has 14 residues. Germline assignment: CDR1 MNHNS and CDR2 SASEGT. V was shortened by 6 bases and J by 7 bases, with 18 bases between the two germline ends. CDR3 DNA sequence: TGTGCCAGCAGATTGTGGAGAGAAAGGGATGAAGCTTTCTTT. Translating gives CASRLWRERDEAFF.

The V gene is TRBV5-1, the J gene TRBJ2-3; 10 bases are shared with TRBD2. The V segment lost 4 bases and the J segment 2 bases; nucleotides outside the gene matches: 10. This CDR3 has 17 residues. Germline V gene lookup returns CDR1 SGHRS and CDR2 YFSETQ. Written as DNA, the CDR3 is TGCGCCAGCAGCCCCTACCTAGCGGGGGAATTCACAGATACGCAGTATTTT. This encodes CASSPYLAGEFTDTQYF.

J is TRBJ1-1 and V is TRBV4-1; 7 nucleotides agree with TRBD1. After removal of 1 base from V and 3 bases from J, the junction contained 8 bases not matched to a gene. The CDR3 is 16 residues long. CDR1 and CDR2 from the germline V gene are MGHRA and YSYEKL. The CDR3 nucleotides are TGCGCCAGCAGCCAAGTTCAGGGGGGCCTGGACACTGAAGCTTTCTTT. Its translation is CASSQVQGGLDTEAFF.

J is TRBJ1-1 and V is TRBV10-1; tentatively, D is TRBD1 (5 bases). Germline CDR1 is WNHNN and CDR2 is SYGVQD (reference sequence). The CDR3 is made up of 13 amino acids. V lost 6 bases to trimming and J lost 14 bases, with 22 bases between them. Here the CDR3 reads CASRSDRGPGLFF. CDR3 sequence (DNA): TGCGCCAGCAGAAGTGACCGGGGCCCAGGGCTGTTCTTT.

Remarks on this clone: A junction boundary mismatches the germline segment, possibly from a read error. V is TRBV5-6 and J is TRBJ2-7, with D possibly TRBD2 on 6 matching bases. CDR1 and CDR2 (germline): SGHDT, YYEEEE. The CDR3 loop spans 14 amino acids. CDR3 residues: CASRLGTLAYEQYF. For the CDR3, the DNA is TGTGCCAGCAGATTGGGGACTCTCGCCTACGAGCAGTACTTC.

The chain recombines TRBV27 with TRBJ2-3, with D possibly TRBD2 on 6 matching bases. Trimming pared 1 base from V and 0 bases from J, leaving 11 bases between. The CDR3 is 16 amino acids. Per germline, CDR1 MNHEY and CDR2 SMNVEV (reference sequence). In DNA form, the CDR3 reads TGTGCCAGCAGTTTATGGGGCGGGGCTAGCACAGATACGCAGTATTTT. Its protein product is CASSLWGGASTDTQYF.

The CDR3 DNA reads as TGCGCCAGCGGATGGGCAGGGAGGGGAACTGAAGCTTTCTTT. This gives the protein CASGWAGRGTEAFF. V usage is TRBV4-1 and J usage is TRBJ1-1, with D maybe TRBD1 (5 bases). The CDR3 totals 14 residues. CDR1 is MGHRA, CDR2 YSYEKL, per germline. Trimming took off 8 bases at V and 5 bases at J, with 18 bases between the two ends.